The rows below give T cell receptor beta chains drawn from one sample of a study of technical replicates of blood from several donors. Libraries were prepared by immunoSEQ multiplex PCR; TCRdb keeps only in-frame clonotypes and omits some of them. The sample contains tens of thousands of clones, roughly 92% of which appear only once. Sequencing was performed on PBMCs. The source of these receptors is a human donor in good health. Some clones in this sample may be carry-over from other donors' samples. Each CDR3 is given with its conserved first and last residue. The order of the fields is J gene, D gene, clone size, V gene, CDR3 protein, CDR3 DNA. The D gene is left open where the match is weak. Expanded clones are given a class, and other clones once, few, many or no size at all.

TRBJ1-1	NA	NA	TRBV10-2	CASSGQSTEAFF	TGCGCCAGCAGTGGACAAAGCACTGAAGCTTTCTTT
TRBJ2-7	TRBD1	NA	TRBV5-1	CASSFGDRSTEQYF	TGCGCCAGCAGCTTCGGGGACAGGTCTACCGAGCAGTACTTC
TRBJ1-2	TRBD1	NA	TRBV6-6	CASSLDRGGATRGYTF	TGTGCCAGCAGTTTGGACAGGGGAGGGGCAACTAGGGGCTACACCTTC
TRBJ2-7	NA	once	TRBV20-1	CSASERYEQYF	TGCAGTGCTAGCGAGCGTTACGAGCAGTACTTC
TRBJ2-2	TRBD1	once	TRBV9	CASSGGDRRTGELFF	TGTGCCAGCAGCGGGGGGGACAGGAGGACCGGGGAGCTGTTTTTT
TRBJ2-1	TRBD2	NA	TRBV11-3	CASSPRTSGSANEQFF	TGTGCCAGCAGCCCCCGGACTAGCGGGAGCGCGAATGAGCAGTTCTTC
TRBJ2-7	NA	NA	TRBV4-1	CASSQGLADSLEQYF	TGCGCCAGCAGCCAAGGGCTAGCTGATAGCCTCGAGCAGTACTTC
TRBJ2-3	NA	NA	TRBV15	CATSRVGGATDTQYF	TGTGCCACCAGCAGAGTAGGGGGAGCGACAGATACGCAGTATTTT
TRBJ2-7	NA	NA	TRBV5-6	CASSLGSGVREQYF	TGTGCCAGCAGCTTGGGTTCCGGGGTCCGCGAGCAGTACTTC
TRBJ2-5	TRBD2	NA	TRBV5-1	CASSLGQNREGETQYF	TGCGCCAGCAGCTTGGGCCAAAACCGGGAGGGGGAGACCCAGTACTTC
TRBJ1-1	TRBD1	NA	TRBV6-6	CASRLLTGMNTEAFF	TGTGCCAGCAGGTTACTGACAGGGATGAACACTGAAGCTTTCTTT
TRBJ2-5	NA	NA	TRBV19	CASSMRRQYQETQYF	TGTGCCAGTAGTATGAGAAGACAGTACCAAGAGACCCAGTACTTC
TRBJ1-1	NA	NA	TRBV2	CASSPQVVTEAFF	TGTGCCAGCAGCCCTCAAGTAGTCACTGAAGCTTTCTTT
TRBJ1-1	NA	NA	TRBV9	CASSVESGRSTEAFF	TGTGCCAGCAGCGTTGAGAGTGGGCGATCAACTGAAGCTTTCTTT